This entry features one T cell receptor (beta chain) sequence. The data were taken from a study of CD8 T cells in Susac syndrome. Trimming cost V 8 bases and J 12 bases, with 5 bases left between them. This CDR3 has 8 amino acids. CDR1 SNHLY and CDR2 FYNNEI come from the germline V gene. CD8+ and CD4+ blood T cells underwent TCR beta sequencing. In the multiple sclerosis control group, patients were treatment-naive and had stable or active relapsing-remitting disease. cDNA came from roughly 0.53 to 1 ug RNA primed by random hexamers. The CDR3 of TCR beta was amplified by immunoSEQ multiplex PCR across 54 Vbeta and 13 Jbeta. TCRdb called the immunoSEQ multiplex PCR reads again in MiXCR, with one record for every CDR3 protein. Of about 180,000 distinct CDR3 sequences listed, about 95% were seen once; the top ten hold around 0.16%.

The receptor was isolated from a human donor with multiple sclerosis. The chain uses TRBV2 and TRBJ2-1; no definite D call. Sequencing was performed on CD8+ T cells from PBMCs. The CDR3 DNA follows: TGTGCCAGCGGTGGGCAGTTCTTC. Amino acid sequence: CASGGQFF.